Listed here is a single TCR beta chain. Its antigen is not known. This record belongs to a study of somatic mutations in cytotoxic T cells in rheumatoid arthritis. Study-level results: What antigens the expanded CD8+ clones targeted remained unknown.

V lost 1 base, J lost 10 bases, and 7 bases stayed unmatched. The CDR3 sequence is 14 residues long. Per germline, CDR1 MGHRA and CDR2 YSYEKL. Assay used: immunoSEQ multiplex PCR; TCRdb lists only in-frame clones, some missing. The sample consists of 15,000 or so clones, 82% of them appearing once. The V call is TRBV4-1, the J call TRBJ1-1; 9 bases align to TRBD1. This sequence originates from an adult with rheumatoid arthritis. Sequenced material: CD8+ T cells sorted from blood. CDR3 bases: TGCGCCAGCAGCCAAGGTACCGGACAGGGGAGAGCTTTCTTT. Translating it yields CASSQGTGQGRAFF.